Listed here are 27 T cell receptor beta chains from one sample, sequenced in a study of breast tumors, draining lymph nodes, adjacent tissues. Each CDR3 protein is one row after TCRdb ran MiXCR on the multiplex PCR reads. The sample has 190,000 or so distinct CDR3 sequences, approximately 33% seen once. Samples came from axillary lymph nodes draining the breast cancer. The sample consisted of axillary lymph node tissue. Receptors originate from a female donor with breast cancer. Some clones in this sample may be carry-over from other donors' samples.

In regard to this clonotype: This may come from a read error, since a much larger clone is one base off. The gene calls are TRBV20-1 and TRBJ2-7; 8 bases match TRBD2. The length of the CDR3 is 14 residues. Looked up from germline, CDR1 is DFQATT and CDR2 is SNEGSKA (reference sequence). The CDR3 is CSVLTSEGVGEQHF. DNA of the CDR3: TGCAGTGTTCTGACTAGCGAGGGGGTGGGAGAGCAGCACTTC.

This clonotype turned up a few times. This rearrangement joins TRBV3-1 to TRBJ2-2, with D unclear. V lost 4 bases and J lost 7, with 7 bases in between. The V gene's germline CDR1 is LGHDT and CDR2 YNNKEL (reference sequence). This CDR3 spans 12 amino acids. The CDR3 loop reads CASSLLRGELFF. The CDR3 DNA sequence: TGTGCCAGCAGCCTCCTCCGCGGGGAGCTGTTTTTT.

This clonotype was found many times. A read error may produce the germline difference seen at one junction end. The rearrangement uses TRBV12-3 or TRBV12-4 and TRBJ1-6; a weak D match, TRBD1 (5 bases). The CDR3 is 13 residues long. This CDR3 is CASSWDDNSSLHF. CDR3 sequence (DNA): TGTGCCAGCAGTTGGGACGATAATTCATCCCTCCACTTT.

Of note for this clonotype: The junction shows a germline mismatch at one end, possibly a read error. The chain links TRBV20-1 to TRBJ2-5; D may be TRBD2 (6 bases). Per germline, CDR1 DFQATT and CDR2 SNEGSKA (reference sequence). This CDR3 is 14 amino acids long. The CDR3 spells CGAIQRATEETQYF. Here the CDR3 DNA reads TGCGGTGCTATTCAGCGGGCCACTGAAGAGACCCAGTACTTC.

This clonotype was counted a few times. A much larger clonotype is one base distant, so this may be a read error. The chain carries TRBV20-1 and TRBJ2-5; 8 bases agree with TRBD2. Germline assignment: CDR1 DFQATT and CDR2 SNEGSKA (reference sequence). The CDR3 is made up of 11 amino acids. CDR3 in amino acids: CGASGGETQYF. CDR3 bases: TGCGGTGCTTCGGGGGGGGAGACCCAGTACTTC.

This clonotype was recorded at least ten times. The chain links TRBV29-1 to TRBJ2-4, with 9 bases identical to TRBD1. This CDR3 region has 13 residues. After removal of 5 bases from V and 4 bases from J, the junction contained 3 bases not matched to a gene. Looked up from germline, CDR1 is SQVTM and CDR2 is ANQGSEA. The CDR3: CSVLDRGKNIQYF. DNA for the CDR3: TGCAGCGTTTTGGACAGGGGAAAAAACATTCAGTACTTC.

The sample holds a few counts of this clonotype. One base away lies a much larger clone, so this may be a sequencing read error. This chain joins TRBV5-6 and TRBJ2-7; D unclear. CDR3 size: 13 residues. Looked up from germline, CDR1 is SGHDT and CDR2 is YYEEEE. This CDR3 reads CASSLGAALRGDF. The CDR3 nucleotides are TGTGCCAGCAGCTTGGGTGCGGCCCTGAGAGGAGACTTC.

At least ten counts were recorded for this clonotype. This chain connects TRBV12-3 or TRBV12-4 to TRBJ1-6; D might be TRBD1 (6 bases). Trimming pared 6 bases from V and 8 bases from J, leaving 14 bases between. CDR3 length: 14 amino acids. The CDR3 reads CASSPRDIHSPLHF. CDR3 DNA sequence: TGTGCCAGCAGCCCACGGGACATCCATTCACCCCTCCACTTT.

This clonotype has a count of ten or more. The CDR3 DNA reads TGTGCCAGTAGTCCCCGACGGGGGGGAAGCAATCAGCCCCAGCATTTT. Translating it yields CASSPRRGGSNQPQHF. The chain has TRBV19 and TRBJ1-5; D is possibly TRBD1 (5 bases). Germline V gene sequence: CDR1 LNHDA, CDR2 SQIVND (reference sequence). The CDR3 loop spans 16 amino acids. Between the trimmed V and J ends, which lost 5 bases and 1 base, there was a span of 15 bases.

This chain joins TRBV27 and TRBJ1-4; weak D call: TRBD1 (5 bases). This CDR3 contains 13 residues. Between the trimmed V and J ends, which lost 9 bases and 8 bases, there was a span of 16 bases. The V gene's germline CDR1 is MNHEY and CDR2 SMNVEV (reference sequence). CDR3 in DNA: TGTGCCAGTAGTCCGGGACTTAGGGAAAAACTGTTTTTT. Protein product: CASSPGLREKLFF.

Note on this clonotype: Mismatch with germline at one junction end may stem from a read error. V is TRBV24-1 and J is TRBJ1-5, with a tentative D call TRBD1 (6 bases). The CDR3 length is 16 residues. CDR1 and CDR2 (germline): KGHDR, SFDVKD. The DNA of the CDR3 is TGTGCCACCAGTGCAGGGGCAGGACTTAGCAATCAGCTCCAGCATTTT. This encodes CATSAGAGLSNQLQHF.

V usage is TRBV7-3 and J usage is TRBJ2-7; D may be TRBD1 or TRBD2 (5 bases each). The germline V gene encodes CDR1 SGHTA and CDR2 FQGTGA. Trimming removed 4 bases from V and 1 base from J, with 26 bases in between. CDR3 length: 19 amino acids. CDR3 region: CASSSLGASSLGRSYEQYF. The CDR3 nucleotides read TGTGCCAGCAGCTCCCTAGGGGCTAGCAGCTTAGGGCGGTCCTACGAGCAGTACTTC.

In this sample, this clonotype turned up many times. J is TRBJ2-7 and V is TRBV19; TRBD2 aligns across 15 bases. V lost 4 bases, J lost 3 bases, and 10 bases stayed unmatched. CDR3 size: 18 residues. Germline V gene data show CDR1 as LNHDA and CDR2 as SQIVND (reference sequence). Here the CDR3 DNA reads TGTGCCAGTAGTACGGGACTAGCGGGGGGCCGTGATAACTACGAGCAGTACTTC. Translation gives CASSTGLAGGRDNYEQYF. Complete variable domain (other parts from reference TRBV19 and TRBJ2-7): DGGITQSPKYLFRKEGQNVTLSCEQNLNHDAMYWYRQDPGQGLRLIYYSQIVNDFQKGDIAEGYSVSREKKESFPLTVTSAQKNPTAFYLCASSTGLAGGRDNYEQYFGPGTRLTVT.

This clonotype turned up a few times. One base away lies a much larger clone, so this may be a sequencing read error. The chain recombines TRBV11-2 with TRBJ2-7; D might be TRBD1 or TRBD2, each matching 5 bases. Germline assignment: CDR1 SGHAT and CDR2 FQNNGV. The CDR3 runs to 13 residues. V lost 1 base, J lost 6 bases, and 10 bases lay in between. This CDR3 reads CASSLVPGPEQYF. The CDR3 coding sequence is TGTGCCAGCAGCTTAGTCCCGGGGCCCGAGCAGTACTTC.

There are a few counts of this clonotype. Compared with germline, one end of the junction differs, possibly owing to a read error. The rearrangement joins TRBV7-2 to TRBJ2-5; D may match TRBD1 or TRBD2 (6 bases each). CDR1 is SGHTA and CDR2 is FQGNSA in the germline V gene. The CDR3 runs to 15 residues. The CDR3 DNA reads as TGTGCCAGCAGCCCCGGGACCGCGAGGGGGGAGACCCAGCACTTC. Translation: CASSPGTARGETQHF.

This clonotype appeared many times. This chain joins TRBV19 and TRBJ1-1, with TRBD1 matching 7 bases. The CDR3 extends over 14 amino acids. Germline V lookup: CDR1 LNHDA, CDR2 SQIVND (reference sequence). The trim removed 4 bases at V and 5 bases at J, leaving 7 bases unmatched. CDR3 bases: TGTGCCAGTAGTAAGACAGGGAGAGGGACTGAAGCTTTCTTT. Translation gives CASSKTGRGTEAFF.

J is TRBJ1-5 and V is TRBV25-1, with D possibly being TRBD1 (6 bases). V lost 2 bases and J 4 bases, leaving 9 bases between the germline ends. The CDR3 is 14 amino acids. CDR1 and CDR2 from the germline V gene are MGHDK and SYGVNS. Here the CDR3 reads CASSEAGANQPQHF. In DNA form, the CDR3 reads TGTGCCAGCAGTGAAGCAGGGGCAAATCAGCCCCAGCATTTT.

As concerns this clonotype: A single base separates this from a much larger clone, so it may be a read error. This chain joins TRBV5-1 and TRBJ2-2; no clear D gene. Trimming removed 0 bases from V and 6 bases from J, with 9 bases in between. CDR3 size: 14 residues. Germline assignment: CDR1 SGHRS and CDR2 YFSETQ. CDR3 sequence reads: CASSLGPGPGELFF. CDR3 sequence (DNA): TGCGCCAGCAGCTTGGGGCCTGGCCCCGGGGAGCTGTTTTTT.

This clonotype has a count of ten or more. This chain uses TRBV28 with TRBJ2-1, with D perhaps matching TRBD2 (5 bases). Germline assignment: CDR1 MDHEN and CDR2 SYDVKM. The V end lost 3 bases, the J end lost 9 bases, and 9 bases lay between the germline ends. The length of the CDR3 is 12 residues. CDR3 sequence: CASSLREFEQFF. Here the CDR3 DNA reads TGTGCCAGCAGTTTGAGGGAGTTTGAGCAGTTCTTC.

This clonotype appeared a single time. The chain is built from TRBV19 and TRBJ1-5, with D perhaps matching TRBD1 (6 bases). V lost 4 bases, J lost 11 bases, and 27 bases lay in between. Germline V gene lookup returns CDR1 LNHDA and CDR2 SQIVND (reference sequence). The CDR3 is 17 amino acids. The CDR3 region has the DNA TGTGCCAGTAGTAGCCGGACAGCCCCCAAGGGCCAAGAGACCCAGCATTTT. This sequence encodes CASSSRTAPKGQETQHF.

This clonotype was found many times. The rearrangement uses TRBV27 and TRBJ2-5; D might be TRBD1 or TRBD2, each matching 7 bases. The CDR3 spans 15 residues. Germline-derived CDR1 and CDR2 are MNHEY and SMNVEV (reference sequence). The V and J ends lost 4 bases and 4 bases respectively, with 16 bases between them. The CDR3 loop is CASSSQGGGGETQYF. The CDR3 DNA follows: TGTGCCAGCAGTTCCCAGGGAGGGGGCGGAGAGACCCAGTACTTC.

The chain links TRBV2 to TRBJ1-1; D uncertain. CDR3 length: 15 amino acids. Germline CDR1 and CDR2: SNHLY and FYNNEI. V lost 1 base and J lost 4, with 13 bases in between. The CDR3 DNA reads TGTGCCAGCAGTGAAGGGTGGAGGGTTTCCACTGAAGCTTTCTTT. Amino acid sequence: CASSEGWRVSTEAFF.

This clonotype was picked up a small number of times. V and J are TRBV30 and TRBJ1-4, with 7 bases fitting TRBD1. This CDR3 is built from 16 residues. With 4 bases clipped from V and 5 bases from J, the junction kept 13 bases outside the gene matches. Germline V gene sequence: CDR1 GTSNPN, CDR2 SVGIG (reference sequence). The CDR3 here is CAWNGAFGTENEKLFF. The CDR3 DNA sequence: TGTGCCTGGAACGGCGCCTTCGGGACAGAGAATGAAAAACTGTTTTTT.

This clonotype was observed many times. The chain links TRBV20-1 to TRBJ2-1; D unresolved. Trimming cost V 3 bases and J 6 bases, with 18 bases left between them. Germline V lookup: CDR1 DFQATT, CDR2 SNEGSKA (reference sequence). This CDR3 contains 15 residues. The CDR3 sequence is CSASLSKGLGNEQFF. CDR3 DNA: TGCAGTGCTAGCCTATCCAAAGGGTTAGGCAATGAGCAGTTCTTC.

The table lists this clonotype with many counts. The rearrangement links TRBV5-8 to TRBJ2-2, with D possibly matching TRBD1 (5 bases). V was cut by 8 bases and J by 5 bases, with 28 bases left in between. CDR1 and CDR2 (germline): SGHTS, YDEGEE. The CDR3 is made up of 18 amino acids. CDR3 bases: TGTGCCAGTACCCCGGGCCTTATAACCTGGGCAGGGACCGGGGAGCTGTTTTTT. It translates to CASTPGLITWAGTGELFF.

As regards this clonotype: The conserved final phenylalanine or tryptophan is absent from the CDR3, which likely points to a read error. No DNA is shown, since the ends of the CDR3 on it are uncertain; the CDR3 is the one TCRdb lists. The CDR3 here is CASSYADS. This chain connects TRBV6-6 to TRBJ1-6. Germline V gives CDR1 MNHNY, CDR2 SVGAGI (reference sequence). Inclusive of both ends, the CDR3 amounts to 8 amino acids.

This clonotype was detected only a few times. A much larger clone lies one base from this, so it may be a read error. The chain combines TRBV18 with TRBJ1-4; D gene uncertain. Trimming shortened V by 11 bases and J by 2 bases, and 15 bases separated the two germline ends. Germline loops: CDR1 KGHSH, CDR2 LQKENI. CDR3 size: 14 residues. The chain's CDR3 is CASGVSVTNEKLFF. CDR3 coding DNA: TGTGCCTCAGGCGTGAGCGTGACTAATGAAAAACTGTTTTTT.